Detailed here is one T cell receptor (beta chain). Its antigen is unidentified. Construction of the TCRbeta library involved unique molecular identifiers. MiXCR, run by TCRdb on the PCR reads, gives a single entry per CDR3 protein. The sample includes about 490,000 distinct CDR3 sequences, approximately 10% of them seen just once. The sample is drawn from a study of T-cell reconstitution after alpha-beta-depleted transplantation in children. Notes on the study in general: Elevated TCRbeta diversity at day 60 was traced, in some patients, to surviving recipient T cells and thymic progenitors. About two months after transplant, alpha-beta T cells reportedly came from several hundred expanded graft clones. The authors attributed T-cell counts and diversity one year after transplant mostly to newly produced T cells.

The V end lost 2 bases, the J end lost 10 bases, and 18 bases lay between the germline ends. Looked up from germline, CDR1 is SGHAT and CDR2 is FQNNGV. This CDR3 contains 15 residues. This specimen was PBMCs, taken before TCRalphabeta/CD19-depleted stem cell transplant. J is TRBJ2-1 and V is TRBV11-2, with TRBD2 as a possible D gene (6 bases). The TCR originated in a child aged 2-15 years with inherited bone marrow failure, due to receive a stem cell transplant. The CDR3 protein is CASSLWGGVREEQFF. The CDR3 region has the DNA TGTGCCAGCAGCTTATGGGGCGGGGTTAGGGAGGAGCAGTTCTTC.